This T cell receptor (beta chain) comes out of a study of blood T cell repertoires in COVID-19. At the level of the study: Donors in the United States, Italy and Spain gave samples during acute or convalescent COVID-19. T cells, B-cell-depleted T cells, or PBMCs supplied cDNA or gDNA.

The data were produced by immunoSEQ multiplex PCR, yet TCRdb's version contains in-frame clones alone and is incomplete. The repertoire has roughly 98,000 clones, 70% to 85% of them found once; the top ten carry around 9.9%. Germline V lookup: CDR1 KGHSH, CDR2 LQKENI. The CDR3 contains 14 residues. With V trimmed by 4 bases and J by 2 bases, 0 bases remained unmatched. This chain uses TRBV18 with TRBJ2-7; 12 bases agree with TRBD2. The receptor comes from a man between 65 and 79 years old with active or convalescent COVID-19. Sequencing used peripheral blood. The CDR3 sequence is CASSRLAGAYEQYF. The CDR3 region has the DNA TGTGCCAGCTCACGACTAGCGGGGGCCTACGAGCAGTACTTC.